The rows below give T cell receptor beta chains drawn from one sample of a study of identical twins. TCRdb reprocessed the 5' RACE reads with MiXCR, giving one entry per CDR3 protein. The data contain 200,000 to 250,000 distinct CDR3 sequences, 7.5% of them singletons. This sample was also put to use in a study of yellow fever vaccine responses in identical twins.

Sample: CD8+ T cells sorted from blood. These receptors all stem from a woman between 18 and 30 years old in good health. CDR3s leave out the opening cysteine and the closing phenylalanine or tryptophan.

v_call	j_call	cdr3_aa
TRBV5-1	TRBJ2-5	ASSLLRTRGMETQY
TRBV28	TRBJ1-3	ASKPGAGSSGNTIY
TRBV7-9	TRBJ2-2	ASSLLAGAGTGELF
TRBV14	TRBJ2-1	ASSQVGVNSYNEQF
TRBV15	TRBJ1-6	ATSRFRDGNSPLH
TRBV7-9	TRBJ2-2	ASSFGTTANTGELF
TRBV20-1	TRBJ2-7	SAPKVGESSYEQY
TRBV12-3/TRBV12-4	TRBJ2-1	ATTRGTGIDEQF
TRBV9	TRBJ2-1	ASSVVDAGGNNEQF
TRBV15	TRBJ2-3	ATSRVIGGESTDTQY
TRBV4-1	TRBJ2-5	ASSQDSASGARETQY
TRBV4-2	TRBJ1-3	ASSQDNLSGNTIY
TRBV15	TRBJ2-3	ATSSTSGPSTDTQY
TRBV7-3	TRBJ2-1	ASSQKPGAYNEQF
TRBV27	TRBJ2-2	ASSLPGAALGTGELF
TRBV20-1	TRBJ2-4	SARSRLAGVLAKNIQY
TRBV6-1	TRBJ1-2	ASSDRDDYGYT
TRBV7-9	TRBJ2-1	ASSPPGTGPYNEQF
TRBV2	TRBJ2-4	ASSDGGQDIQY
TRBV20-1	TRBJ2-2	SAEAGEGITGELF
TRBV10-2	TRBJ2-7	ASSGLAGDFEQY
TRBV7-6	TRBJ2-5	ASSFDYMEETQY
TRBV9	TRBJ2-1	ASSEEGGLFAEQF
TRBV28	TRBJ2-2	ASSLRFGNYNTGELF
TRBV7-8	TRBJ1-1	ASSLGVNSQVPNTEAF
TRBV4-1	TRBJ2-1	ASSQGGQGGGEQF
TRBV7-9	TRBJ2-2	ASSYYGTGDTGELF
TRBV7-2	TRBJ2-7	ASSSSSSSSYEQY
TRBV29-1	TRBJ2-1	SAIGGLAGNEQF